The source of this TCR beta chain is a study of cytomegalovirus exposure and HLA in healthy donors. Germline-derived CDR1 and CDR2 are SQVTM and ANQGSEA. The CDR3 has 13 amino acids. J gave up 3 bases and V 5 bases, and 6 bases lay outside the gene matches. The data were produced by immunoSEQ multiplex PCR, yet TCRdb's version contains in-frame clones alone and is incomplete. In the table there are roughly 150,000 clones, roughly 84% of which are singletons. The receptor's source is a man aged 30-40 years in good health and CMV-seropositive. Sequencing was carried out using PBMCs. The chain employs TRBV29-1 and TRBJ2-7; 8 nucleotides agree with TRBD2. The CDR3 DNA reads as TGCAGCGTTATGACGGGAGGGAGCTACGAGCAGTACTTC. It codes for CSVMTGGSYEQYF.